Following are 25 T cell receptor beta chains from one sample sequenced in a study of T cells in Graves' hyperthyroidism and ophthalmopathy. Template material for amplifying TCR beta CDR3 regions consisted of RNA transcripts. With the HTBI primer set, the TCR CDR3 went through a first round of RT-PCR. TCRdb passed the multiplex PCR reads through MiXCR, listing each CDR3 protein once. The sample lists 380,000 or so distinct CDR3 sequences, roughly 12% occurring once. Sequenced material: blood. The receptors originated from a man aged 30-40 years with Graves' hyperthyroidism that later progressed to Graves' ophthalmopathy.

This clonotype was observed at least ten times. J is TRBJ1-1 and V is TRBV6-5, with D tentatively TRBD1 (6 bases). Trimming stripped 2 bases from V and 4 bases from J, with 8 bases between. This CDR3 comprises 13 residues. The germline V gene encodes CDR1 MNHEY and CDR2 SVGAGI. The CDR3 bases are TGTGCCAGCAGTTACCAGGGGACCACTGAAGCTTTCTTT. Protein sequence: CASSYQGTTEAFF.

This clonotype has at least ten counts. The genes are TRBV5-1 and TRBJ2-7, with 7 bases lining up with TRBD1. The V and J ends lost 4 bases and 5 bases, in that order; junction bases with no gene match: 15. Germline V gene data show CDR1 as SGHRS and CDR2 as YFSETQ. The CDR3 spans 16 residues. CDR3 DNA: TGCGCCAGCAGCCAGTTGGACAGGTCGGTTCAGGACGAGCAGTACTTC. This gives the protein CASSQLDRSVQDEQYF.

The rearrangement uses TRBV6-6 and TRBJ2-1, with a possible D match to TRBD2 (5 bases). This CDR3 contains 14 residues. V gave up 2 bases and J gave up 4 bases, with 9 bases separating them. Germline CDR1 is MNHNY and CDR2 is SVGAGI (reference sequence). The DNA for the CDR3 is TGTGCCAGCAGTTACATGGGGAGTTACAATGAGCAGTTCTTC. Translation: CASSYMGSYNEQFF.

The chain employs TRBV6-5 and TRBJ2-2; TRBD2 matches at 8 bases. In germline, CDR1 is MNHEY, CDR2 SVGAGI. V shed 0 bases and J 6 bases; nucleotides not matched to a gene: 3. The CDR3 is made up of 15 amino acids. CDR3 sequence: CASSYSRGVSGELFF. The DNA for the CDR3 is TGTGCCAGCAGTTACTCGCGGGGGGTGTCCGGGGAGCTGTTTTTT.

The sample holds many counts of this clonotype. The CDR3 region has the DNA TGTGCCAGCAGCACTAGACGACCCAATTCGGACCTGAACACCGGGGAGCTGTTTTTT. It encodes CASSTRRPNSDLNTGELFF. V gene TRBV7-9 combines with J gene TRBJ2-2; D possibly corresponds to TRBD2 (5 bases). CDR3 length: 19 residues. Germline CDR1 is SEHNR and CDR2 is FQNEAQ (reference sequence). The V end was cut by 5 bases, the J end by 1 base, with 23 bases between.

This chain joins TRBV14 and TRBJ2-7; D could derive from TRBD1 or TRBD2 (5 bases each). Trimming took 1 base from V and 7 from J, leaving 23 bases between them. CDR3 length equals 17 residues. Germline lookup yields CDR1 SGHDN and CDR2 FVKESK. In DNA, the CDR3 is TGTGCCAGCAGCCAAGGGGTTTGGTTCCTGGATGGGGGAGAGCAGTACTTC. This gives the protein CASSQGVWFLDGGEQYF.

This clonotype turned up a few times. Relative to the germline gene, one junction end is altered; a read error may explain this. The rearrangement joins TRBV12-5 to TRBJ1-6; no clear D. Germline V gives CDR1 LGHNT, CDR2 FRNRAP. The CDR3 spans 13 residues. This CDR3 is CASGLRHNSLLHF. CDR3 bases: TGTGCTAGTGGTTTGAGGCATAATTCACTCCTCCACTTT.

This clonotype was observed a handful of times. This chain links TRBV3-1 with TRBJ2-3; TRBD1 or TRBD2 may be the D gene (6 bases each). The V gene lost 6 bases and the J gene lost 6 bases, with 16 bases spanning the gap. CDR3 length: 14 amino acids. Germline CDR1 is LGHDT and CDR2 is YNNKEL (reference sequence). CDR3: CASRKRGGGDTQYF. The CDR3 DNA sequence: TGTGCCAGCAGGAAAAGAGGAGGGGGTGATACGCAGTATTTT.

The rearrangement joins TRBV11-2 to TRBJ1-6, with D tentatively TRBD1 (6 bases). This CDR3 spans 15 amino acids. V lost 2 bases to trimming and J lost 5 bases, with 10 bases between them. Germline V gives CDR1 SGHAT, CDR2 FQNNGV. The CDR3, as DNA: TGTGCCAGCAGCTTATCAGGACAGCATAATTCACCCCTCCACTTT. It yields the protein CASSLSGQHNSPLHF.

This clonotype was seen repeatedly, ten times or more. The V and J genes are TRBV5-1 and TRBJ2-1; either TRBD1 or TRBD2 may fit D (5 bases each). The CDR3 has 16 residues. Per the germline V gene, CDR1 is SGHRS and CDR2 is YFSETQ. Trimming shortened V by 0 bases and J by 3 bases, and 13 bases separated the two germline ends. The CDR3 sequence: CASSLDSRAGYNEQFF. DNA for the CDR3: TGCGCCAGCAGCTTGGATAGCAGGGCGGGCTACAATGAGCAGTTCTTC.

Written as DNA, the CDR3 is TGTGCCAGCAGTTACTCGAATAGGGACGAGCAGTACTTC. Protein sequence: CASSYSNRDEQYF. V gene TRBV6-5 combines with J gene TRBJ2-7, with D unresolved. The CDR3 extends over 13 amino acids. Trimming pared 0 bases from V and 5 bases from J, leaving 8 bases between. Germline V CDR1 and CDR2: MNHEY, SVGAGI.

This clonotype was counted ten times or more. The V gene is TRBV20-1, the J gene TRBJ2-7, with 7 bases matching TRBD2. CDR1 is DFQATT and CDR2 is SNEGSKA in the germline V gene (reference sequence). This CDR3 has 12 residues. The CDR3 region has the DNA TGCAGCGGGGACTATTCAACCTACGAGCAGTACTTC. Translating gives CSGDYSTYEQYF.

This clonotype has ten or more counts. The J gene is TRBJ1-4, the V gene TRBV7-9, with a tentative D call TRBD1 (6 bases). Trimming cost V 2 bases and J 5 bases, with 18 bases left between them. The CDR3 extends over 17 amino acids. Looked up from germline, CDR1 is SEHNR and CDR2 is FQNEAQ (reference sequence). Here the CDR3 reads CASSLWGRGDRNEKLFF. In DNA, the CDR3 is TGTGCCAGCAGCTTATGGGGGAGGGGAGACAGGAATGAAAAACTGTTTTTT.

The sample holds many counts of this clonotype. V is TRBV12-3 or TRBV12-4 and J is TRBJ2-7; 7 nucleotides agree with TRBD1. Germline trimming cut 7 bases from V and 6 bases from J; bases unmatched to any gene: 6. The CDR3 sequence is 12 residues long. The CDR3: CASKTGVGEQYF. For the CDR3, the DNA is TGTGCCAGCAAAACAGGGGTAGGCGAGCAGTACTTC.

V gene TRBV6-5 combines with J gene TRBJ1-1, with unresolved D. V dropped 0 bases and J dropped 0 bases, with 8 bases sitting between them. CDR1 is MNHEY, CDR2 SVGAGI, per germline. This CDR3 comprises 15 residues. CDR3 protein: CASSYSWELNTEAFF. As DNA, the CDR3 is TGTGCCAGCAGTTACTCGTGGGAGTTGAACACTGAAGCTTTCTTT.

This clonotype was counted only a few times. The CDR3 nucleotides read TGTGCCAGCGGTCTTTCTGTATCCTACGAGCAGTACTTC. Translation gives CASGLSVSYEQYF. The chain uses TRBV5-5 and TRBJ2-7; unclear D gene. Germline V CDR1 and CDR2: SGHKS, YYEKEE (reference sequence). V was pared by 7 bases and J by 1 base, with 12 bases between. CDR3 length equals 13 residues.

This clonotype showed up many times. The chain employs TRBV2 and TRBJ2-7, with 11 bases aligning to TRBD2. This CDR3 has 15 amino acids. CDR1 SNHLY and CDR2 FYNNEI come from the germline V gene. Trimming took 3 bases from V and 5 from J; bases not matched to a gene: 6. The CDR3 loop reads CASSDSSGGADEQYF. CDR3 nucleotides: TGTGCCAGCAGTGATAGTAGCGGGGGGGCCGACGAGCAGTACTTC.

At least ten counts were recorded for this clonotype. The chain links TRBV20-1 to TRBJ2-3; 7 bases are shared with TRBD1. The V gene end was trimmed by 6 bases and the J gene end by 2 bases; junction bases not matched to a gene: 8. The CDR3 is 14 residues long. The germline CDR1 and CDR2 sequences are DFQATT and SNEGSKA (reference sequence). The CDR3 sequence is CSARGRGNTDTQYF. CDR3 nucleotide sequence: TGCAGTGCCCGAGGCAGGGGGAACACAGATACGCAGTATTTT.

The sample holds a few counts of this clonotype. This rearrangement joins TRBV3-1 to TRBJ2-7; D could derive from TRBD1 or TRBD2 (6 bases each). The V gene lost 4 bases and the J gene lost 2 bases, with 15 bases spanning the gap. Germline V CDR1 and CDR2: LGHDT, YNNKEL (reference sequence). The CDR3 totals 15 residues. CDR3 coding DNA: TGTGCCAGCAGCCCAGGAGGGGGGTCCCCCTACGAGCAGTACTTC. Residues: CASSPGGGSPYEQYF.

This clonotype was observed at least ten times. The rearrangement uses TRBV3-1 and TRBJ2-1, with 10 bases that match TRBD2. Germline CDR1 LGHDT, CDR2 YNNKEL (reference sequence). J lost 5 bases, V lost 3 bases, and 10 bases had no gene match. This CDR3 region has 17 residues. This chain's CDR3 is CASSHTIAGGQNNEQFF. DNA for the CDR3: TGTGCCAGCAGCCATACCATAGCGGGGGGTCAAAACAATGAGCAGTTCTTC.

In the case of this clonotype: A much larger clone differs from this one at a single base, so this may be a read error. V and J are TRBV7-9 and TRBJ2-1; D perhaps matches TRBD1 (6 bases). The CDR3 contains 14 residues. Germline CDR1 reads SEHNR; CDR2 reads FQNEAQ (reference sequence). CDR3 DNA: TGTGCCAGCAGCCCGCGGGCTGGGGGCTATGAGCAGTCCTTC. The encoded protein is CASSPRAGGYEQSF.

This clonotype occurred many times. The genes are TRBV12-3 or TRBV12-4 and TRBJ2-5, with a possible D match to TRBD2 (5 bases). CDR3 length: 13 amino acids. Between the trimmed V and J ends, which lost 6 bases and 5 bases, there was a span of 13 bases. The CDR3 sequence: CASSSLAGETQYF. CDR3 coding DNA: TGTGCCAGCAGCTCTCTTGCGGGTGAGACCCAGTACTTC.

In its sample, this clonotype was seen many times. The chain carries TRBV18 and TRBJ2-2; weak D call: TRBD1 (6 bases). This CDR3 spans 16 amino acids. V lost 3 bases and J lost 0, with 11 bases in between. CDR1 is KGHSH, CDR2 LQKENI, per germline. CDR3 DNA: TGTGCCAGCTCACCGCCGACAGGTGCGAACACCGGGGAGCTGTTTTTT. It yields the protein CASSPPTGANTGELFF.

This chain joins TRBV2 and TRBJ2-4; D is uncertain. Looked up from germline, CDR1 is SNHLY and CDR2 is FYNNEI. Trimming removed 7 bases at V and 3 bases at J, with 13 bases between. The CDR3 loop spans 14 amino acids. The CDR3 DNA follows: TGTGCCAGCATTAATGTGAAGGGCAAAAACATTCAGTACTTC. Protein sequence: CASINVKGKNIQYF.

This clonotype came up many times. This rearrangement joins TRBV11-1 to TRBJ2-5; no reliable D call. Deletions cut 0 bases from V and 5 bases from J, with 16 bases between. CDR3 size: 16 residues. Germline V gene data show CDR1 as SGHAT and CDR2 as FQDESV (reference sequence). The CDR3 loop is CASSLATLPAGETQYF. The DNA for the CDR3 is TGTGCCAGCAGCTTAGCGACGCTCCCCGCTGGGGAGACCCAGTACTTC.